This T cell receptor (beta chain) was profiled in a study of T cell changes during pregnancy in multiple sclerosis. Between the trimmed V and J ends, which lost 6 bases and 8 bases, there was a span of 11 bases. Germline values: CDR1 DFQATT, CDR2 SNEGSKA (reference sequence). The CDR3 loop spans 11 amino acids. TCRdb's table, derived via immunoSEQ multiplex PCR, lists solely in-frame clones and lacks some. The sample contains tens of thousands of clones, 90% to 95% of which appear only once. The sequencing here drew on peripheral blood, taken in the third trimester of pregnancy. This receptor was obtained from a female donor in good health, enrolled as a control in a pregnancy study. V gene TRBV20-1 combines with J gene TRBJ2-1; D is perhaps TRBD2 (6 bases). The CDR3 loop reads CSARKRDEQFF. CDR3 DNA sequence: TGCAGTGCCCGTAAGCGGGATGAGCAGTTCTTC.